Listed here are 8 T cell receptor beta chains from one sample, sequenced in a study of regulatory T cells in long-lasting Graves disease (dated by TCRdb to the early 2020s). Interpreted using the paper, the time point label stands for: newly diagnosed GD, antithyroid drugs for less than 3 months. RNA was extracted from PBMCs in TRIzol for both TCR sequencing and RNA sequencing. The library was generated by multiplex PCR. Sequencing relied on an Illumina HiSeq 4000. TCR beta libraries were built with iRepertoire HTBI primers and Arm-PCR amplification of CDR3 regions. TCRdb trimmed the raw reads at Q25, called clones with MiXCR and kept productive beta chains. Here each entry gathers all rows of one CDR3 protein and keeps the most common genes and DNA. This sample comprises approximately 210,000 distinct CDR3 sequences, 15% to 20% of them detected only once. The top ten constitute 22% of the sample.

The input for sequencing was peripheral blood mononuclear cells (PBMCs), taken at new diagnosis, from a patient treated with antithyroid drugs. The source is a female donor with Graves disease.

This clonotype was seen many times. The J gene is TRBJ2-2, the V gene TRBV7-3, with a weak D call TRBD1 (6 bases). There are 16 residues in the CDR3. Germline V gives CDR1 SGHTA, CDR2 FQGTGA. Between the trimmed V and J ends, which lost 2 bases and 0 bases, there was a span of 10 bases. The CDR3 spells CASSLQGPANTGELFF. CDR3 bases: TGTGCCAGCAGCTTACAGGGGCCTGCGAACACCGGGGAGCTGTTTTTT.

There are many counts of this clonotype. CDR3 sequence reads: CASSPGTVMGYTF. CDR3 bases: TGTGCCAGCAGTCCCGGGACAGTCATGGGCTACACCTTC. The V gene is TRBV12-3 or TRBV12-4, the J gene TRBJ1-2, with 7 bases identical to TRBD1. V lost 5 bases and J lost 8; bases outside the gene matches: 8. The CDR3 covers 13 residues.

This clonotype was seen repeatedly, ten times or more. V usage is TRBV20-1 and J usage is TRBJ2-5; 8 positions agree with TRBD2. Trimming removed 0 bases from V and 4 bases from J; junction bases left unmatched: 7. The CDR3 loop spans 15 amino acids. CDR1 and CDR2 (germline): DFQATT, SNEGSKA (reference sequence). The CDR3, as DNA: TGCAGTGCTAGAGACGGACTAGCATACCCAGAGACCCAGTACTTC. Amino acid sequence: CSARDGLAYPETQYF.

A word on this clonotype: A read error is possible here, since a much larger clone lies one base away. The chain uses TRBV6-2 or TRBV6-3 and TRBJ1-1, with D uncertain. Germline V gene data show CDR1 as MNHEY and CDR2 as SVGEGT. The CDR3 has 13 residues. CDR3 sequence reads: CVSSYSPNTEAFF. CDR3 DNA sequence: TGTGTCAGCAGTTACAGTCCAAACACTGAAGCTTTCTTT.

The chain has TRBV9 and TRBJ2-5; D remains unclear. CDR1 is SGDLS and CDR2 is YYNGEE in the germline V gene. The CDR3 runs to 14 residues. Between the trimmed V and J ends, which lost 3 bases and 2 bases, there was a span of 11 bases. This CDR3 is CASSAGILQETQYF. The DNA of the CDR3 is TGTGCCAGCAGCGCTGGGATCCTTCAAGAGACCCAGTACTTC.

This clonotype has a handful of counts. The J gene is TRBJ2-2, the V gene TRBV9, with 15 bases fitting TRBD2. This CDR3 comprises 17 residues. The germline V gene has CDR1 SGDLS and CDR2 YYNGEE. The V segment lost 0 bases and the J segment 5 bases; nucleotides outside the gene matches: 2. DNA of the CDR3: TGTGCCAGCAGCGTAGAGGGGACTAGCGGGAGGACCGGGGAGCTGTTTTTT. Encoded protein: CASSVEGTSGRTGELFF. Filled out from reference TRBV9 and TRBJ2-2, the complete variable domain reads DSGVTQTPKHLITATGQRVTLRCSPRSGDLSVYWYQQSLDQGLQFLIQYYNGEERAKGNILERFSAQQFPDLHSELNLSSLELGDSALYFCASSVEGTSGRTGELFFGEGSRLTVL.

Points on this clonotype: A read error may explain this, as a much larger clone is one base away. The CDR3 sequence is CATSESPSGRESYEQYF. The CDR3 nucleotides are TGTGCCACCAGTGAGTCCCCTAGCGGGAGGGAATCCTACGAGCAGTACTTC. This rearrangement joins TRBV2 to TRBJ2-7; 12 nucleotides match TRBD2. There are 17 residues in the CDR3. Germline lookup yields CDR1 SNHLY and CDR2 FYNNEI.

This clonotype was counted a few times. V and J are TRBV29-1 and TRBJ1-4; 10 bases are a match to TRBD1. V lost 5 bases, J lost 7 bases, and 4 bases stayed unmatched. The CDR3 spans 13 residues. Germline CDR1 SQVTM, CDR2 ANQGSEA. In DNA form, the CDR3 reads TGCAGCGTTAGGGGACAGGGGAGTGAAAAACTGTTTTTT. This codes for CSVRGQGSEKLFF.